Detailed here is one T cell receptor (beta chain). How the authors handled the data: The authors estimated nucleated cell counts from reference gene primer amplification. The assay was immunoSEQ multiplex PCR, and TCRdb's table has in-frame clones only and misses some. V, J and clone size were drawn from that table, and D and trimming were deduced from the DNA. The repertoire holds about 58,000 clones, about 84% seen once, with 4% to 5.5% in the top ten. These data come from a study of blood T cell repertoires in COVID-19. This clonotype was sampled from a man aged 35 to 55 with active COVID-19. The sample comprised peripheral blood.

CDR3 in amino acids: CASSSGGDTEAFF. CDR3 DNA sequence: TGCGCCAGCAGCTCGGGGGGAGACACTGAAGCTTTCTTT. The chain has TRBV5-1 and TRBJ1-1, with D possibly TRBD1 on 5 matching bases. This CDR3 has 13 amino acids. CDR1 and CDR2 (germline): SGHRS, YFSETQ. V lost 3 bases and J lost 3, with 9 bases in between.